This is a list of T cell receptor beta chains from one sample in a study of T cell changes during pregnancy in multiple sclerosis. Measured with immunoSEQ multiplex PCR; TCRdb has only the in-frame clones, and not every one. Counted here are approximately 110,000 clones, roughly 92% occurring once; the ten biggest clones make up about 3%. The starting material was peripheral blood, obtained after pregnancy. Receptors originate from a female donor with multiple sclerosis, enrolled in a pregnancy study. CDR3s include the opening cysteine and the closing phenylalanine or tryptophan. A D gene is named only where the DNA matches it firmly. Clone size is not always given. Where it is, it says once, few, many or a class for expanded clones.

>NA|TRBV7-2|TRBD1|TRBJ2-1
CASSQGQGYYNEQFF
TGTGCCAGCAGCCAGGGACAGGGGTACTACAATGAGCAGTTCTTC
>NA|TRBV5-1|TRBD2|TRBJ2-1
CASSLDGGDPTEQFF
TGCGCCAGCAGCTTGGACGGGGGGGACCCTACTGAGCAGTTCTTC
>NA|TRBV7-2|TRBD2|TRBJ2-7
CASSLALSGGSYEQYF
TGTGCCAGCAGCTTAGCCCTTAGCGGGGGATCGTACGAGCAGTACTTC
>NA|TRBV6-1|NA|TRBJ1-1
CASSEYLYYRNTEAFF
TGTGCCAGCAGTGAATACCTATATTACAGGAACACTGAAGCTTTCTTT
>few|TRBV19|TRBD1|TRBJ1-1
CASSIRGYTEAFF
TGTGCCAGTAGTATCAGGGGGTATACTGAAGCTTTCTTT
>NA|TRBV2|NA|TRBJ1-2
CASSGGGQANYGYTF
TGTGCCAGCAGTGGGGGGGGACAAGCTAACTATGGCTACACCTTC
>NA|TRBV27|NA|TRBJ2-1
CASSPPGVVQFF
TGTGCCAGCAGCCCCCCCGGGGTAGTACAGTTCTTC
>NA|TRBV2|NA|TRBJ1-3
CASSEGHRNTIYF
TGTGCCAGCAGTGAGGGACATAGAAACACCATATATTTT
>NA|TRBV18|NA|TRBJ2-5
CASSPWASSQETQYF
TGTGCCAGCTCACCATGGGCGAGCTCCCAAGAGACCCAGTACTTC
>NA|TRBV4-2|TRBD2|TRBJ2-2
CASSQEASGGLGEELFF
TGTGCCAGCAGCCAAGAGGCTAGCGGGGGACTCGGGGAGGAGCTGTTTTTT
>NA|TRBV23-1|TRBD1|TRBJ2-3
CASNRTGVSTDTQYF
TGCGCCAGCAATAGGACAGGGGTAAGCACAGATACGCAGTATTTT
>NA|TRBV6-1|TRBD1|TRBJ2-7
CASNSGTGSHEQYF
TGTGCCAGCAATTCCGGGACAGGGTCCCACGAGCAGTACTTC
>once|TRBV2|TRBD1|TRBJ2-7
CASSGWKPGTGAYEQYF
TGTGCCAGCAGTGGCTGGAAACCCGGGACAGGAGCCTACGAGCAGTACTTC
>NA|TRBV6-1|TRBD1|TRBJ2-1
CASSMTGASYNEQFF
TGTGCCAGCAGTATGACAGGGGCCTCCTACAATGAGCAGTTCTTC
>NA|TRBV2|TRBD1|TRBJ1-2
CASSKTGDYGYTF
TGTGCCAGCAGCAAGACAGGGGACTATGGCTACACCTTC
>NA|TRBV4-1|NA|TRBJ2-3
CASSQGRQADTQYF
TGCGCCAGCAGCCAAGGCCGGCAGGCGGATACGCAGTATTTT
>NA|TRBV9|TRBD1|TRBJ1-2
CASSPRAGTGVYGYTF
TGTGCCAGCAGCCCCCGGGCCGGGACAGGGGTCTATGGCTACACCTTC
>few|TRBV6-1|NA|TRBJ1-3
CASWGRLRNTIYF
TGTGCCAGCTGGGGCAGGCTAAGAAACACCATATATTTT